Described below is a single T cell receptor beta chain sequence and its context. Its antigen is unidentified. All the people who gave samples were healthy bone marrow donors. The entry originates in a study of cytomegalovirus exposure and HLA in healthy donors. Primers: 60 Vbeta forward and 13 Jbeta reverse. Data came from immunoSEQ multiplex PCR; TCRdb stores just in-frame clones and leaves some out. Here the sample spans 95,000 to 100,000 clones, around 86% being singletons. V lost 5 bases to trimming and J lost 7 bases, with 23 bases between them. CDR1 and CDR2 from the germline V gene are SNHLY and FYNNEI. The CDR3 covers 16 residues. The study's findings and limits: Clonal expansion was found to be greater in HLA-associated TCR beta chains than in equally common others in a later analysis. In vitro, a few CMV-associated chains proved specific for CMV antigens. Indistinguishability led to the exclusion of some V segments, TRBV6-2 and TRBV6-3 included.

The J gene is TRBJ2-5, the V gene TRBV2; D is possibly TRBD2 (7 bases). The sample taken for sequencing was PBMCs. The clonotype originates from a female donor in good health and CMV-seropositive. CDR3 sequence (DNA): TGTGCCAGCAGTTCCCTTAGTGGGGGGGCTGGTGGGACCCAGTACTTC. This sequence encodes CASSSLSGGAGGTQYF. Looking up the rest from reference TRBV2 and TRBJ2-5 gives the full variable domain: EPEVTQTPSHQVTQMGQEVILRCVPISNHLYFYWYRQILGQKVEFLVSFYNNEISEKSEIFDDQFSVERPDGSNFTLKIRSTKLEDSAMYFCASSSLSGGAGGTQYFGPGTRLLVL.